Following are 25 T cell receptor beta chains from one sample sequenced in a study of cytomegalovirus exposure and HLA in healthy donors. 60 Vbeta and 13 Jbeta primers were used in PCR. Libraries were prepared by immunoSEQ multiplex PCR; TCRdb keeps only in-frame clonotypes and omits some of them. The data hold roughly 250,000 clones, with 70% to 90% observed a single time. The material sequenced was PBMCs. The receptor set was obtained from a middle-aged woman in good health and CMV-seropositive.

The chain is built from TRBV6-5 and TRBJ1-5; TRBD1 is a possible D gene (6 bases). CDR3 size: 16 residues. The V gene lost 2 bases and the J gene lost 3 bases, with 14 bases spanning the gap. Germline V gene data show CDR1 as MNHEY and CDR2 as SVGAGI. The CDR3 spells CASSYGGPYDNQPQHF. The CDR3, as DNA: TGTGCCAGCAGTTACGGGGGCCCTTACGACAATCAGCCCCAGCATTTT.

The CDR3 spells CASSLGLAGGPGEQFF. The CDR3 coding sequence is TGTGCCAGCAGCTTGGGACTAGCGGGAGGGCCGGGGGAGCAGTTCTTC. V gene TRBV7-6 combines with J gene TRBJ2-1; 16 bases are a match to TRBD2. Looked up from germline, CDR1 is SGHVS and CDR2 is FNYEAQ. The CDR3 length is 16 residues. J gave up 10 bases and V 3 bases, and 6 bases lay outside the gene matches.

The V gene is TRBV7-2, the J gene TRBJ2-7; 8 positions match TRBD1. Germline V CDR1 and CDR2: SGHTA, FQGNSA. Germline trimming cut 5 bases from V and 5 bases from J; bases unmatched to any gene: 11. This CDR3 is built from 15 residues. The chain's CDR3 is CASSLHSRGQHEQYF. CDR3 in DNA: TGTGCCAGCAGCCTCCACTCCAGGGGGCAGCACGAGCAGTACTTC.

The gene calls are TRBV27 and TRBJ1-6, with 8 positions matching TRBD1. The CDR3 sequence is 20 residues long. Trimming at V came to 2 bases and at J to 0 bases, leaving 12 bases not matched to a gene. Per the germline V gene, CDR1 is MNHEY and CDR2 is SMNVEV (reference sequence). The chain's CDR3 is CASSLLPGQGRSSYNSPLHF. The CDR3 DNA reads as TGTGCCAGCAGTTTACTCCCCGGACAGGGTCGAAGCTCCTATAATTCACCCCTCCACTTT.

As DNA, the CDR3 is TGTGCCAGCAGCTTAGAGGGCTCATGGGACAGGGTAACCGGGGCCAACGTCCTGACTTTC. It codes for CASSLEGSWDRVTGANVLTF. The rearrangement joins TRBV11-3 to TRBJ2-6, with 9 bases that match TRBD1. V gave up 0 bases and J gave up 4 bases; unmatched junction bases: 13. CDR3 length: 20 residues. Germline-derived CDR1 and CDR2 are SGHNT and YENEEA.

V is TRBV7-7 and J is TRBJ2-1; 12 bases fit TRBD2. The CDR3 consists of 19 residues. V lost 1 base, J lost 5 bases, and 12 bases stayed unmatched. Germline CDR1 reads SSHAT; CDR2 reads FNYEAQ (reference sequence). The CDR3 DNA sequence: TGTGCCAGCAGCTTAGAGCCCCCTGTGCTAGCGGGAGGGAACAATGAGCAGTTCTTC. Translating gives CASSLEPPVLAGGNNEQFF.

The V call is TRBV6-6, the J call TRBJ2-3, with D possibly being TRBD1 (6 bases). The germline V and J ends were trimmed by 6 bases and 4 bases, with 8 bases remaining between them. Germline V gene lookup returns CDR1 MNHNY and CDR2 SVGAGI (reference sequence). This CDR3 is built from 12 residues. The CDR3 DNA follows: TGTGCCAGCAGACAGGGACCAGATACGCAGTATTTT. Translating it yields CASRQGPDTQYF.

The chain joins TRBV7-6 to TRBJ2-2; 9 bases match TRBD1. V shed 5 bases and J 5 bases; nucleotides not matched to a gene: 6. The CDR3 extends over 15 amino acids. Germline V lookup: CDR1 SGHVS, CDR2 FNYEAQ. CDR3 in DNA: TGTGCCAGCAGCGAGGACAGGGGACGGACCGGGGAGCTGTTTTTT. This sequence encodes CASSEDRGRTGELFF.

The gene calls are TRBV6-1 and TRBJ1-1; 11 bases align to TRBD1. The V gene's germline CDR1 is MNHNS and CDR2 SASEGT. The V and J ends lost 6 bases and 9 bases, in that order; junction bases with no gene match: 6. This CDR3 comprises 13 residues. The CDR3 loop reads CASRAGTGGKAFF. CDR3 nucleotide sequence: TGTGCCAGCAGGGCCGGGACAGGGGGGAAAGCTTTCTTT.

This clone is a singleton in its sample. The chain couples TRBV12-5 to TRBJ1-1, with TRBD1 matching 11 bases. The CDR3 is 18 amino acids. J lost 4 bases, V lost 2 bases, and 12 bases had no gene match. Germline CDR1 is LGHNT and CDR2 is FRNRAP. The CDR3 sequence: CASGLYQPDGTGGTEAFF. For the CDR3, the DNA is TGTGCTAGTGGTTTGTATCAGCCGGACGGGACAGGGGGCACTGAAGCTTTCTTT.

The chain joins TRBV7-6 to TRBJ2-1; 8 bases map to TRBD2. The CDR3 is made up of 14 amino acids. Germline CDR1 reads SGHVS; CDR2 reads FNYEAQ. The V segment lost 0 bases and the J segment 9 bases; nucleotides outside the gene matches: 4. CDR3 loop: CASSLAGLVSEQFF. CDR3 coding DNA: TGTGCCAGCAGCTTAGCGGGACTAGTCTCTGAGCAGTTCTTC.

The rearrangement joins TRBV7-8 to TRBJ1-5; D is unresolved. This CDR3 contains 13 residues. CDR1 and CDR2 from the germline V gene are SGHVS and FQNEAQ. The V end was cut by 5 bases, the J end by 3 bases, with 8 bases between. CDR3 coding DNA: TGTGCCAGCAGCGTCCTAATCAATCAGCCCCAGCATTTT. Translated, it gives CASSVLINQPQHF.

The J gene is TRBJ2-1, the V gene TRBV4-3, with D uncertain. The V end was cut by 6 bases, the J end by 7 bases, with 7 bases between. This CDR3 region has 11 residues. Germline V CDR1 and CDR2: LGHNA, YSLEER. For the CDR3, the DNA is TGCGCCAGCAGAGGAGCGAATGAGCAGTTCTTC. As protein: CASRGANEQFF.

V usage is TRBV28 and J usage is TRBJ1-2, with D unclear. Trimming removed 3 bases at V and 8 bases at J, with 16 bases between. The CDR3 length is 14 residues. The V gene's germline CDR1 is MDHEN and CDR2 SYDVKM. The CDR3 is CASSLLTSPRGYTF. CDR3 coding DNA: TGTGCCAGCAGTTTGTTGACATCCCCAAGGGGCTACACCTTC.

This clone was detected only once. The V and J genes are TRBV14 and TRBJ1-2; 7 nucleotides align to TRBD1. V shed 3 bases and J 4 bases; nucleotides not matched to a gene: 8. Germline assignment: CDR1 SGHDN and CDR2 FVKESK. The CDR3 has 15 residues. The CDR3 DNA reads TGTGCCAGCAGCCAGACCGGGACAGCGATCTATGGCTACACCTTC. Protein: CASSQTGTAIYGYTF.

The chain is built from TRBV6-6 and TRBJ2-5; TRBD2 might be the D (6 bases). CDR1 is MNHNY, CDR2 SVGAGI, per germline (reference sequence). This CDR3 has 14 residues. V gave up 6 bases and J gave up 4 bases, with 15 bases separating them. The CDR3: CASRPGGAGETQYF. In DNA form, the CDR3 reads TGTGCCAGCAGGCCCGGCGGGGCAGGAGAGACCCAGTACTTC.

V is TRBV29-1 and J is TRBJ1-2; a possible D gene is TRBD1 (5 bases). Germline-derived CDR1 and CDR2 are SQVTM and ANQGSEA. V lost 6 bases and J lost 4, with 18 bases in between. The CDR3 runs 14 residues. This CDR3 reads CSVAQGQGPYGYTF. In DNA form, the CDR3 reads TGCAGCGTCGCCCAGGGTCAGGGTCCCTATGGCTACACCTTC. Together with reference TRBV29-1 and TRBJ1-2, the CDR3 gives the full variable domain: SAVISQKPSRDICQRGTSLTIQCQVDSQVTMMFWYRQQPGQSLTLIATANQGSEATYESGFVIDKFPISRPNLTFSTLTVSNMSPEDSSIYLCSVAQGQGPYGYTFGSGTRLTVV.

V gene TRBV4-1 combines with J gene TRBJ1-2; TRBD1 is a possible D gene (6 bases). V was pared by 0 bases and J by 6 bases, with 14 bases between. The CDR3 has 15 residues. From germline, CDR1 is MGHRA and CDR2 YSYEKL. CDR3 in DNA: TGCGCCAGCAGCCAAGAACAAACAGGGTGGGATGGCTACACCTTC. Amino acids: CASSQEQTGWDGYTF.

The gene calls are TRBV11-3 and TRBJ2-1; TRBD2 is a possible D gene (7 bases). The V gene's germline CDR1 is SGHNT and CDR2 YENEEA. The CDR3 length is 15 residues. Trimming stripped 3 bases from V and 6 bases from J, with 15 bases between. For the CDR3, the DNA is TGTGCCAGCAGCTTGGGGGCGGGGGCTGGCAATGAGCAGTTCTTC. This sequence encodes CASSLGAGAGNEQFF.

This clone was detected only once. The rearrangement joins TRBV6-5 to TRBJ1-2, with 10 positions matching TRBD1. The CDR3 has 13 amino acids. V shed 6 bases, J shed 4 bases, and the junction held 2 bases outside the gene matches. Germline loops: CDR1 MNHEY, CDR2 SVGAGI. CDR3 nucleotide sequence: TGTGCCAGCAGCCGGGACAGGGGCTATGGCTACACCTTC. It specifies CASSRDRGYGYTF.

The J gene is TRBJ1-3, the V gene TRBV28; no clear D gene. Germline CDR1 and CDR2: MDHEN and SYDVKM. The CDR3 totals 16 residues. Trimming took off 6 bases at V and 0 bases at J, with 15 bases between the two ends. Here the CDR3 reads CASSRSAGGSGNTIYF. CDR3 nucleotide sequence: TGTGCCAGCAGCCGCTCGGCAGGTGGCTCTGGAAACACCATATATTTT. The whole variable domain, filled in from reference TRBV28 and TRBJ1-3, reads DVKVTQSSRYLVKRTGEKVFLECVQDMDHENMFWYRQDPGLGLRLIYFSYDVKMKEKGDIPEGYSVSREKKERFSLILESASTNQTSMYLCASSRSAGGSGNTIYFGEGSWLTVV.

The chain is built from TRBV27 and TRBJ2-2; D not certain. CDR1 and CDR2 (germline): MNHEY, SMNVEV (reference sequence). V lost 0 bases to trimming and J lost 4 bases, with 6 bases between them. CDR3 size: 14 residues. For the CDR3, the DNA is TGTGCCAGCAGTTTATCGAGGCTCACCGGGGAGCTGTTTTTT. Its protein is CASSLSRLTGELFF.

The chain has TRBV29-1 and TRBJ2-2, with 11 bases aligning to TRBD1. CDR1 is SQVTM, CDR2 ANQGSEA, per germline. The CDR3 runs to 14 residues. V shed 7 bases, J shed 6 bases, and the junction held 7 bases outside the gene matches. The CDR3 is CSGGTGGRAGELFF. In nucleotides, the CDR3 is TGCAGCGGCGGGACAGGGGGTAGGGCCGGGGAGCTGTTTTTT.

V is TRBV11-3 and J is TRBJ2-3, with D perhaps matching TRBD2 (5 bases). Per the germline V gene, CDR1 is SGHNT and CDR2 is YENEEA. Deletions cut 3 bases from V and 5 bases from J, with 6 bases between. The CDR3 is made up of 12 amino acids. CDR3 residues: CASSFRGDTQYF. In DNA form, the CDR3 reads TGTGCCAGCAGCTTCCGGGGAGATACGCAGTATTTT. The complete variable domain, with remaining parts taken from reference TRBV11-3 and TRBJ2-3, reads EAGVVQSPRYKIIEKKQPVAFWCNPISGHNTLYWYLQNLGQGPELLIRYENEEAVDDSQLPKDRFSAERLKGVDSTLKIQPAELGDSAVYLCASSFRGDTQYFGPGTRLTVL.

V gene TRBV7-9 combines with J gene TRBJ2-1; weak D call: TRBD1 (6 bases). Germline V gene data show CDR1 as SEHNR and CDR2 as FQNEAQ (reference sequence). With 7 bases removed from V and 5 bases from J, the gap between germline ends came to 15 bases. The CDR3 loop spans 14 amino acids. For the CDR3, the DNA is TGTGCCAGCACCTTGGGGTCAGGGGACAATGAGCAGTTCTTC. It yields the protein CASTLGSGDNEQFF.